This TCR beta chain was obtained from a study of cytomegalovirus exposure and HLA in healthy donors. Regarding the study as a whole: According to a later analysis, TCR clusters from the first cohort tended to co-occur in the 100 to 150 validation repertoires.

TCRdb's copy holds only in-frame clones and misses some; the assay was immunoSEQ multiplex PCR. The table includes approximately 150,000 clones, roughly nine tenths detected once. Note on this clone: Its specificity is unknown.

Germline CDR1 is SGHTA and CDR2 is FQGNSA. With 2 bases clipped from V and 1 base from J, the junction kept 6 bases outside the gene matches. The CDR3 length is 16 residues. The origin of this receptor is a woman under 30 in good health and CMV-seropositive. The sample comprised PBMCs. This rearrangement joins TRBV7-2 to TRBJ1-1, with 8 bases fitting TRBD1. The CDR3 DNA reads as TGTGCCAGCAGCTTAATTCCGGGGACAGGGAACACTGAAGCTTTCTTT. This sequence encodes CASSLIPGTGNTEAFF.